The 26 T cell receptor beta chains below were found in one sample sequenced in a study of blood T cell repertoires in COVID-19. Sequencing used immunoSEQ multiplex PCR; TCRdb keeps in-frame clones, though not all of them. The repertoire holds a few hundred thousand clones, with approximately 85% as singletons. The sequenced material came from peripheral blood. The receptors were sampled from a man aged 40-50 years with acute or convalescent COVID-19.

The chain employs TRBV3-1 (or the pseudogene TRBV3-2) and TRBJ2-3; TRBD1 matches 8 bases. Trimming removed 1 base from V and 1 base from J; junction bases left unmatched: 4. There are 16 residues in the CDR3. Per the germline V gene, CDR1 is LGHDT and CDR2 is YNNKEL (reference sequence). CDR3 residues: CASSQGPGQGTDTQYF. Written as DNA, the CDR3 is TGTGCCAGCAGCCAAGGACCGGGACAGGGCACAGATACGCAGTATTTT.

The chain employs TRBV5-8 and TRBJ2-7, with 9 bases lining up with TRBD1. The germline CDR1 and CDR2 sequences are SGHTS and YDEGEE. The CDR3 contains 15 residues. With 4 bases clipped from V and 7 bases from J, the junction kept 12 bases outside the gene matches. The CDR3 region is CASSDPGQGLGEQYF. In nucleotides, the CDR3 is TGTGCCAGCAGCGACCCGGGACAGGGTTTGGGGGAGCAGTACTTC. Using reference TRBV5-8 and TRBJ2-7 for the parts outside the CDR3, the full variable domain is EAGVTQSPTHLIKTRGQQATLRCSPISGHTSVYWYQQALGLGLQFLLWYDEGEERNRGNFPPRFSGRQFPNYSSELNVNALELEDSALYLCASSDPGQGLGEQYFGPGTRLTVT.

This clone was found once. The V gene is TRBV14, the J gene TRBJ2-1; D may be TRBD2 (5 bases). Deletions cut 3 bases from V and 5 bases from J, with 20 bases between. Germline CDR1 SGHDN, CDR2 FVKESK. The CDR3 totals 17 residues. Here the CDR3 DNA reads TGTGCCAGCAGCCAGAGGTGGACTCTAATCCCACACAATGAGCAGTTCTTC. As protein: CASSQRWTLIPHNEQFF.

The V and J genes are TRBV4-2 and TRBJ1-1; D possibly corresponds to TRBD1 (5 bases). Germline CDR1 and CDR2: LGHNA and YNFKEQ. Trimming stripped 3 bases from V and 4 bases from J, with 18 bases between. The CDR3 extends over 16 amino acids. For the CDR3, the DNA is TGTGCCAGCAGCCAGCTCCGGGGAGGGCAGGGCACTGAAGCTTTCTTT. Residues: CASSQLRGGQGTEAFF.

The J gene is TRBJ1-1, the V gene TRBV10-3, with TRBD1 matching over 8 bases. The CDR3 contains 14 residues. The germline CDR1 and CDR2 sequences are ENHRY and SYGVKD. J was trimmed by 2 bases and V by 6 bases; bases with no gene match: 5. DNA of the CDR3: TGTGCCATCAGCCCGACAGGGGAAAACACTGAAGCTTTCTTT. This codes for CAISPTGENTEAFF.

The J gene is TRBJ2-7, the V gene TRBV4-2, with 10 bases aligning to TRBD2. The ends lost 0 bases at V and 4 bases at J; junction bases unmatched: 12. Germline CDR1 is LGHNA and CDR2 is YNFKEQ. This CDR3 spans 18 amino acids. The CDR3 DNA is TGTGCCAGCAGCCAAGATGGGCTAGCGGGGGTGAAACGATACGAGCAGTACTTC. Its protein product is CASSQDGLAGVKRYEQYF.

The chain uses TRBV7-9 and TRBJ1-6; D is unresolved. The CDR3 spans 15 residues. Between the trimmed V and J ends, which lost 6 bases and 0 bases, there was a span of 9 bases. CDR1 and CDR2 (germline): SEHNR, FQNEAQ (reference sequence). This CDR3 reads CASSSRSSYNSPLHF. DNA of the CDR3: TGTGCCAGCAGTTCACGGAGCTCCTATAATTCACCCCTCCACTTT. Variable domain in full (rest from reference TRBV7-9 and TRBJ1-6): DTGVSQNPRHKITKRGQNVTFRCDPISEHNRLYWYRQTLGQGPEFLTYFQNEAQLEKSRLLSDRFSAERPKGSFSTLEIQRTEQGDSAMYLCASSSRSSYNSPLHFGNGTRLTVT.

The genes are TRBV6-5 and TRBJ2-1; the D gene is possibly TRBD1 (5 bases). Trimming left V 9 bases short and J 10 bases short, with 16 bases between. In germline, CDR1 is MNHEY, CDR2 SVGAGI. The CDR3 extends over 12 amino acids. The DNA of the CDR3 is TGTGCCAGTCAGACCGGTAGGGGCGAGCAGTTCTTC. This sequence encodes CASQTGRGEQFF.

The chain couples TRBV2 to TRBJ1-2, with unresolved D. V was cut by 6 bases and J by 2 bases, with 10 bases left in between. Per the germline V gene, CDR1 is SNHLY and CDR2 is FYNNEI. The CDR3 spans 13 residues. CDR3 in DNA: TGTGCCAGCAGGATGGCCTCAAACTATGGCTACACCTTC. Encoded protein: CASRMASNYGYTF.

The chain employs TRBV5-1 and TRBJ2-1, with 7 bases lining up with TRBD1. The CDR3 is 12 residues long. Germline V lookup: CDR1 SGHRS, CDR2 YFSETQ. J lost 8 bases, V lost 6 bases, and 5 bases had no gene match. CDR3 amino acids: CASNGQDHEQFF. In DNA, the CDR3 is TGCGCCAGCAACGGACAGGACCATGAGCAGTTCTTC.

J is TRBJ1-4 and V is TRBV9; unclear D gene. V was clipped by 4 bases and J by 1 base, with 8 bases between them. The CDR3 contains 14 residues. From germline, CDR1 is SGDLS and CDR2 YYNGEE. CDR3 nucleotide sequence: TGTGCCAGCAGCCGGACTGGAACTAATGAAAAACTGTTTTTT. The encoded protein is CASSRTGTNEKLFF.

The CDR3 nucleotides read TGTGCCAGCTCCCGGACTAGCTGGGAAGAGACCCAGTACTTC. This translates into CASSRTSWEETQYF. The J gene is TRBJ2-5, the V gene TRBV18, with 8 positions matching TRBD2. The ends lost 6 bases at V and 3 bases at J; junction bases unmatched: 6. This CDR3 has 14 amino acids. Per germline, CDR1 KGHSH and CDR2 LQKENI. Filled out from reference TRBV18 and TRBJ2-5, the complete variable domain reads NAGVMQNPRHLVRRRGQEARLRCSPMKGHSHVYWYRQLPEEGLKFMVYLQKENIIDESGMPKERFSAEFPKEGPSILRIQQVVRGDSAAYFCASSRTSWEETQYFGPGTRLLVL.

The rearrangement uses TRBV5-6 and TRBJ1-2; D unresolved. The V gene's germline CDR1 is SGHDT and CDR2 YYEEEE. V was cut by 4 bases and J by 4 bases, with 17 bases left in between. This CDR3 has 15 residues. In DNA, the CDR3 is TGTGCCAGCAGCCCAAACCCCGAGAACTCCTATGGCTACACCTTC. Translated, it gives CASSPNPENSYGYTF.

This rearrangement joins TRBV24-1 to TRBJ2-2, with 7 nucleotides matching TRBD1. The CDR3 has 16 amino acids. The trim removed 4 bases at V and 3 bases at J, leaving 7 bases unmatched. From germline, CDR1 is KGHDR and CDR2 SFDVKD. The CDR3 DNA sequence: TGTGCCACCAGTGAGTACAGGGGATTGGACACCGGGGAGCTGTTTTTT. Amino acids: CATSEYRGLDTGELFF.

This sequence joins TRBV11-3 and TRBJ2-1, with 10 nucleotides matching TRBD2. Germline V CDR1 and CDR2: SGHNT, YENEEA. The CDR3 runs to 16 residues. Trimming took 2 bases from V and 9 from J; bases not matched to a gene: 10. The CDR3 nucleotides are TGTGCCAGCAGCTTATCGGGGACTAGCGTAGGGGCTGAGCAGTTCTTC. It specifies CASSLSGTSVGAEQFF.

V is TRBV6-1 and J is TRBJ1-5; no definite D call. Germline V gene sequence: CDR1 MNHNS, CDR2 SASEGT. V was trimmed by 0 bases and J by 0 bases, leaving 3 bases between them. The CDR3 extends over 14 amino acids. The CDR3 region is CASSEAYSNQPQHF. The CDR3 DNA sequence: TGTGCCAGCAGTGAAGCCTATAGCAATCAGCCCCAGCATTTT.

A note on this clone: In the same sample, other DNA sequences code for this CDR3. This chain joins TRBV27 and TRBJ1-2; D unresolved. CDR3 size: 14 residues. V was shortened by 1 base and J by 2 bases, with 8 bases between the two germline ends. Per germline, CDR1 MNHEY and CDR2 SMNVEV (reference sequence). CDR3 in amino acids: CASSLYGGNYGYTF. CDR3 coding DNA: TGTGCCAGCAGTTTATACGGAGGGAACTATGGCTACACCTTC.

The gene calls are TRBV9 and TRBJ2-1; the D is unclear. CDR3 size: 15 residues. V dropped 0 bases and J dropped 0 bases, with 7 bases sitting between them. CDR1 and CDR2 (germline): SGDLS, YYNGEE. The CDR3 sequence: CASSVAPGSYNEQFF. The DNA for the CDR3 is TGTGCCAGCAGCGTAGCGCCGGGCTCCTACAATGAGCAGTTCTTC. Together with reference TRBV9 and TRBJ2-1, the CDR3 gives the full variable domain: DSGVTQTPKHLITATGQRVTLRCSPRSGDLSVYWYQQSLDQGLQFLIQYYNGEERAKGNILERFSAQQFPDLHSELNLSSLELGDSALYFCASSVAPGSYNEQFFGPGTRLTVL.

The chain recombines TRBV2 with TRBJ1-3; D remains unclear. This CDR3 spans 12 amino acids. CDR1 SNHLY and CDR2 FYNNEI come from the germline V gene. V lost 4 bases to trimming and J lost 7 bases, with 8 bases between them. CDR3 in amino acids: CASSGGRNTIYF. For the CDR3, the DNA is TGTGCCAGCAGTGGAGGGAGGAACACCATATATTTT.

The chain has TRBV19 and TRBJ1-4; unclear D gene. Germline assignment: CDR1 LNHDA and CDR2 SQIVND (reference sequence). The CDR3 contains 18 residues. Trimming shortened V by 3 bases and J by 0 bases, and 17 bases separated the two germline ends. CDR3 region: CASSILGSWGATNEKLFF. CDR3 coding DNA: TGTGCCAGTAGTATCTTGGGCAGCTGGGGAGCAACTAATGAAAAACTGTTTTTT.

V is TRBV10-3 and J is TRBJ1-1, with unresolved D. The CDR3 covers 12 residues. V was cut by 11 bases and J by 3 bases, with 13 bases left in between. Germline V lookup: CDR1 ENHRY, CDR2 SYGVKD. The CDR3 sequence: CAVRGRDTEAFF. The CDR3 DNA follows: TGTGCCGTCCGAGGGAGGGACACTGAAGCTTTCTTT.

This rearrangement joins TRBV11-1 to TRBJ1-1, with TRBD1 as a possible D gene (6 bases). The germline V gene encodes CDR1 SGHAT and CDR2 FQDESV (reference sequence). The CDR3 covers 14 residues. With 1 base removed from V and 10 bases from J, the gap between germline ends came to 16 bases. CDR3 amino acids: CASSLVSSGDGAFF. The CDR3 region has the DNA TGTGCCAGCAGCTTAGTTAGTTCAGGGGACGGAGCTTTCTTT.

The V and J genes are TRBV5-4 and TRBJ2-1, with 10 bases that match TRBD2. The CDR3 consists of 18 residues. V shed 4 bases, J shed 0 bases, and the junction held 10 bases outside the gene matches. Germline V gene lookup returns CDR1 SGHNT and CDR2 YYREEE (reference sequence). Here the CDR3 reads CASSPMYSSGGSYNEQFF. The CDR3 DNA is TGTGCCAGCAGCCCGATGTACTCTAGCGGGGGCTCCTACAATGAGCAGTTCTTC.

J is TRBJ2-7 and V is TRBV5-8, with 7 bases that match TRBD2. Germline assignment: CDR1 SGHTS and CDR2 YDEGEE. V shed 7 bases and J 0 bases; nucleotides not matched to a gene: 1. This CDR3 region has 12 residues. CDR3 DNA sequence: TGTGCCAGCGGGGGGGGCTCCTACGAGCAGTACTTC. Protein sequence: CASGGGSYEQYF. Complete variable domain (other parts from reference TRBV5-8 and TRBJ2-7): EAGVTQSPTHLIKTRGQQATLRCSPISGHTSVYWYQQALGLGLQFLLWYDEGEERNRGNFPPRFSGRQFPNYSSELNVNALELEDSALYLCASGGGSYEQYFGPGTRLTVT.

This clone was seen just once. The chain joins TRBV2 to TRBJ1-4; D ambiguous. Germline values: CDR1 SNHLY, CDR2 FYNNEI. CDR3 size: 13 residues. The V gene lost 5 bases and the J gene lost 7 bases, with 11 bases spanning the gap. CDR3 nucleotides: TGTGCCAGCAGTCCCCCGCTAGGTGAAAAACTGTTTTTT. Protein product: CASSPPLGEKLFF.

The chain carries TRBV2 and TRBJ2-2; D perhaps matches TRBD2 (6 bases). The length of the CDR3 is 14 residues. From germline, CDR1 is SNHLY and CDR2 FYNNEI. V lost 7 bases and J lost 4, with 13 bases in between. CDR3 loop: CASKARGGTGELFF. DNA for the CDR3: TGTGCCAGCAAGGCGCGGGGAGGCACCGGGGAGCTGTTTTTT.